This note documents a single TCR beta chain sequence. In the source study's methods: Reference gene primer amplification in the assay estimated nucleated cell counts. This table comes from immunoSEQ multiplex PCR, and its TCRdb copy is limited to in-frame clones, with some not included. The V and J calls and clone size come from that table; D and trimming were worked out from the DNA. The sample records roughly 250,000 clones, roughly 88% being singletons. The data are from a study of blood T cell repertoires in COVID-19. Germline V CDR1 and CDR2: MNHEY, SMNVEV (reference sequence). The CDR3 has 13 residues. The ends were cut back, 1 base at V and 5 bases at J, with 5 bases in the middle.

This sequence joins TRBV27 and TRBJ2-2; D unclear. The source is a woman aged 40-49 years with acute COVID-19. The sample consisted of PBMCs or T cells enriched from blood (not recorded which). The CDR3, as DNA: TGTGCCAGCAGTTTATTTTCAACCGGGGAGCTGTTTTTT. Residues: CASSLFSTGELFF.